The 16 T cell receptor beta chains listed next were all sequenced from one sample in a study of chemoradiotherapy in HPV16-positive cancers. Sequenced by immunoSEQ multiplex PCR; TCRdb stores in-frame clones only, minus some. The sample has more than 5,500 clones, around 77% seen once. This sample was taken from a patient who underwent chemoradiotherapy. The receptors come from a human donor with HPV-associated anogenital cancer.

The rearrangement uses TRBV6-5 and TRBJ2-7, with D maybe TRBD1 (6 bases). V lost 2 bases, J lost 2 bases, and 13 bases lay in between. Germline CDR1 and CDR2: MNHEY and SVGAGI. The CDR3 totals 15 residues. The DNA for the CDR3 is TGTGCCAGCAGTTACGGGCAGGGGCGTGCCTACGAGCAGTACTTC. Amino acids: CASSYGQGRAYEQYF.

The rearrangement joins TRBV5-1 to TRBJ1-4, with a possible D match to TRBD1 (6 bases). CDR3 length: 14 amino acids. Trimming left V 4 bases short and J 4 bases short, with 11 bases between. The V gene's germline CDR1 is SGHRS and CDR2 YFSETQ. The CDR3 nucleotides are TGCGCCAGCAGCCAGGAGGGGGGTAATGAAAAACTGTTTTTT. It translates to CASSQEGGNEKLFF. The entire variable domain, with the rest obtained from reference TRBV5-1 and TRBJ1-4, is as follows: KAGVTQTPRYLIKTRGQQVTLSCSPISGHRSVSWYQQTPGQGLQFLFEYFSETQRNKGNFPGRFSGRQFSNSRSEMNVSTLELGDSALYLCASSQEGGNEKLFFGSGTQLSVL.

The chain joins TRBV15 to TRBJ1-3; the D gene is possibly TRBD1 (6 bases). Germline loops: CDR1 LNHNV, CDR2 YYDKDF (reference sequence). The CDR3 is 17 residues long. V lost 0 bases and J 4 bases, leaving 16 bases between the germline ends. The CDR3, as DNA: TGTGCCACCAGCAGAGATTCTCCGCGAAGGGGGGGAAACACCATATATTTT. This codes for CATSRDSPRRGGNTIYF.

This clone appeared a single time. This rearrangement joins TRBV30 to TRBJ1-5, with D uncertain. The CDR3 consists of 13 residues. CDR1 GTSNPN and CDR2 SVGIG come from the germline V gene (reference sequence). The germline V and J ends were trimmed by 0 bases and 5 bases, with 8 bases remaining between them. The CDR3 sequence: CAWSVRGYQPQHF. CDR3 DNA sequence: TGTGCCTGGAGTGTACGGGGATATCAGCCCCAGCATTTT.

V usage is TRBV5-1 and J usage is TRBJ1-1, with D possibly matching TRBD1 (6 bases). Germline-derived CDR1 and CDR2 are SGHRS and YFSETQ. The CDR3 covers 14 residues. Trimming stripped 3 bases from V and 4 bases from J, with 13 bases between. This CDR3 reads CASSSGQLGTEAFF. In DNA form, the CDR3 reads TGCGCCAGCAGCTCTGGACAGCTTGGCACTGAAGCTTTCTTT.

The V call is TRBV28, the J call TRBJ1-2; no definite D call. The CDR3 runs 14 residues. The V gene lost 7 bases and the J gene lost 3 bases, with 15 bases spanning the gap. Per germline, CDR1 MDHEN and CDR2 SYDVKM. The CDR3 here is CASTSSNGDYGYTF. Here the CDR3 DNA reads TGTGCCAGCACCTCATCCAACGGTGACTATGGCTACACCTTC.

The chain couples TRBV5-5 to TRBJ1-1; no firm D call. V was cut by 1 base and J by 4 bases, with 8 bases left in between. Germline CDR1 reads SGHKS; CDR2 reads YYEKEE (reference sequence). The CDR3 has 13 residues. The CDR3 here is CASSLQVGTEAFF. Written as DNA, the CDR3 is TGTGCCAGCAGCTTGCAGGTGGGCACTGAAGCTTTCTTT.

CDR3 in amino acids: CASSQTGGSFYEQYF. CDR3 nucleotides: TGTGCCAGCAGCCAGACAGGGGGCTCGTTCTACGAGCAGTACTTC. The V and J genes are TRBV14 and TRBJ2-7; 10 positions agree with TRBD1. The CDR3 consists of 15 residues. The V and J ends lost 3 bases and 3 bases, in that order; junction bases with no gene match: 5. CDR1 is SGHDN, CDR2 FVKESK, per germline. The whole variable domain, remainder taken from reference TRBV14 and TRBJ2-7, is EAGVTQFPSHSVIEKGQTVTLRCDPISGHDNLYWYRRVMGKEIKFLLHFVKESKQDESGMPNNRFLAERTGGTYSTLKVQPAELEDSGVYFCASSQTGGSFYEQYFGPGTRLTVT.

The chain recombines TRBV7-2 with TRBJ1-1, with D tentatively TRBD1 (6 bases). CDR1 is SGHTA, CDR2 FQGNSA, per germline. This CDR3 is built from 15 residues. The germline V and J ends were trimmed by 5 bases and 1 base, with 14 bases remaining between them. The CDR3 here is CASSRAGGANTEAFF. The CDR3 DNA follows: TGTGCCAGCAGCCGAGCTGGGGGCGCGAACACTGAAGCTTTCTTT.

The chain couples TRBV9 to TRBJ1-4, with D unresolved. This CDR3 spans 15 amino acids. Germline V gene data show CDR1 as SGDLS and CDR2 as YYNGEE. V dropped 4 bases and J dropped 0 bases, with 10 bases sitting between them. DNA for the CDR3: TGTGCCAGCAGCCCTCGGCAGGCAACTAATGAAAAACTGTTTTTT. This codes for CASSPRQATNEKLFF. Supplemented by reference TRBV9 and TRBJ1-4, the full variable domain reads DSGVTQTPKHLITATGQRVTLRCSPRSGDLSVYWYQQSLDQGLQFLIQYYNGEERAKGNILERFSAQQFPDLHSELNLSSLELGDSALYFCASSPRQATNEKLFFGSGTQLSVL.

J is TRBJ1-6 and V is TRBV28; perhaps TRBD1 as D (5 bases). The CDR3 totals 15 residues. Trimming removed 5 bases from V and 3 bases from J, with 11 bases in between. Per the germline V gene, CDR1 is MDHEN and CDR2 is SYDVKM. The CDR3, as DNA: TGTGCCAGCAGTCCCGGGGGACTCTATAATTCACCCCTCCACTTT. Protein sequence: CASSPGGLYNSPLHF.

In DNA, the CDR3 is TGCGCCAGCAGCAAATTGGGTCTGGAAGGAAACACCATATATTTT. It encodes CASSKLGLEGNTIYF. J is TRBJ1-3 and V is TRBV4-1; D is uncertain. Trimming took off 5 bases at V and 4 bases at J, with 15 bases between the two ends. The CDR3 totals 15 residues. The germline CDR1 and CDR2 sequences are MGHRA and YSYEKL.

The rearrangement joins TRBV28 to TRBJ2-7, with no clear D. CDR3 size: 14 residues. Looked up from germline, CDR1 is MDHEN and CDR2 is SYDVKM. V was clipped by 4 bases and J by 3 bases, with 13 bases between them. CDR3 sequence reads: CASSSPGLNYEQYF. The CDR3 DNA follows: TGTGCCAGCAGTTCCCCGGGCCTGAACTACGAGCAGTACTTC. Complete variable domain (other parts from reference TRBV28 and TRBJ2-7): DVKVTQSSRYLVKRTGEKVFLECVQDMDHENMFWYRQDPGLGLRLIYFSYDVKMKEKGDIPEGYSVSREKKERFSLILESASTNQTSMYLCASSSPGLNYEQYFGPGTRLTVT.

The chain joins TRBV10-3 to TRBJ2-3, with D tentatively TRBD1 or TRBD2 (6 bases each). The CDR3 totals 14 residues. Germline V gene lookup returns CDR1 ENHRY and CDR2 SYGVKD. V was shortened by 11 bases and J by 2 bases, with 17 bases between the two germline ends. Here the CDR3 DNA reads TGTGCCGCCGGGGGCCGGACTTCCACAGATACGCAGTATTTT. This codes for CAAGGRTSTDTQYF.

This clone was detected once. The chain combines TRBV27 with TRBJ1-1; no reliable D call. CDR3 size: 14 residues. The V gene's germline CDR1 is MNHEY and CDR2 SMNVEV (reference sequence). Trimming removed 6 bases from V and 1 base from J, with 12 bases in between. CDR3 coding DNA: TGTGCCAGCAGGACATGGGCGGGGAACACTGAAGCTTTCTTT. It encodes CASRTWAGNTEAFF.

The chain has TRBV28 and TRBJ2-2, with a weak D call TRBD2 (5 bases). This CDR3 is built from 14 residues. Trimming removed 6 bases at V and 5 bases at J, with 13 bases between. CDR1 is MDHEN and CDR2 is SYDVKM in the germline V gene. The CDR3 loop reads CASRDPTGTGELFF. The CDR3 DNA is TGTGCCAGCAGAGACCCAACGGGGACCGGGGAGCTGTTTTTT.